The 5 T cell receptor beta chains listed next were all sequenced from one sample in a study of cytomegalovirus exposure and HLA in healthy donors. The primer mix had 60 Vbeta and 13 Jbeta primers. The table came from immunoSEQ multiplex PCR; TCRdb's copy has only in-frame clones and leaves some out. The sample holds more than 150,000 clones, about three quarters seen once. Sequences were obtained from PBMCs. These receptors were taken from a man aged 18 to 30 in good health and CMV-seronegative.

This chain uses TRBV7-2 with TRBJ1-1; D possibly corresponds to TRBD1 (5 bases). V shed 2 bases and J shed 7 bases, with 8 bases lying between them. CDR1 is SGHTA, CDR2 FQGNSA, per germline. This CDR3 region has 12 residues. Here the CDR3 DNA reads TGTGCCAGCAGCTTAATCGGGGGTGAAGCTTTCTTT. It translates to CASSLIGGEAFF.

The chain uses TRBV5-6 and TRBJ1-2, with D hard to call. This CDR3 comprises 14 residues. Trimming stripped 7 bases from V and 0 bases from J, with 13 bases between. The germline V gene encodes CDR1 SGHDT and CDR2 YYEEEE. DNA of the CDR3: TGTGCCAGCTCCCGCACAAATACTAACTATGGCTACACCTTC. This gives the protein CASSRTNTNYGYTF.

V usage is TRBV6-5 and J usage is TRBJ1-6; D is unresolved. There are 12 residues in the CDR3. The V end was cut by 7 bases, the J end by 9 bases, with 10 bases between. The germline V gene has CDR1 MNHEY and CDR2 SVGAGI. The CDR3, as DNA: TGTGCCAGCACCCAACGGGGTTCACCCCTCCACTTT. Amino acid sequence: CASTQRGSPLHF.

The chain couples TRBV4-3 to TRBJ2-7; 9 nucleotides agree with TRBD1. The CDR3 is 15 amino acids. With 0 bases clipped from V and 3 bases from J, the junction kept 3 bases outside the gene matches. Germline V lookup: CDR1 LGHNA, CDR2 YSLEER. The CDR3, as DNA: TGCGCCAGCAGCCAAGACGAGGGACAGGGCTACGAGCAGTACTTC. The encoded protein is CASSQDEGQGYEQYF.

The J gene is TRBJ2-5, the V gene TRBV18; D is undetermined. The germline V and J ends were trimmed by 2 bases and 3 bases, with 7 bases remaining between them. The V gene's germline CDR1 is KGHSH and CDR2 LQKENI. The CDR3 loop spans 13 amino acids. Here the CDR3 reads CASSPRQEETQYF. The DNA for the CDR3 is TGTGCCAGCTCACCAAGGCAGGAAGAGACCCAGTACTTC.